The clone carrying this T cell receptor beta chain has at least ten counts. Antigen: not known. This sample stems from a study of response to subunit inactivated influenza vaccine. TCRdb ran MiXCR on the RT-PCR reads and lists one entry per CDR3 protein. The data show 530,000 or so distinct CDR3 sequences, with 12% seen just once and about 10% held by the top ten. Study findings and constraints: Authors suggested seasonal influenza vaccinations each recruit few new T cells.

V was pared by 5 bases and J by 3 bases, with 4 bases of the junction left unmatched. The germline CDR1 and CDR2 sequences are SGHTA and FQGNSA. The CDR3 is made up of 15 amino acids. This sequence originates from a man between 45 and 60 years old who received an inactivated influenza vaccine. The J gene is TRBJ2-1, the V gene TRBV7-2, with 10 bases fitting TRBD1. This specimen consisted of PBMCs from blood, obtained on the day of vaccination. The CDR3 DNA reads as TGTGCCAGCAGCCCCCGGACAGGGGGCTACAATGAGCAGTTCTTC. Encoded protein: CASSPRTGGYNEQFF.